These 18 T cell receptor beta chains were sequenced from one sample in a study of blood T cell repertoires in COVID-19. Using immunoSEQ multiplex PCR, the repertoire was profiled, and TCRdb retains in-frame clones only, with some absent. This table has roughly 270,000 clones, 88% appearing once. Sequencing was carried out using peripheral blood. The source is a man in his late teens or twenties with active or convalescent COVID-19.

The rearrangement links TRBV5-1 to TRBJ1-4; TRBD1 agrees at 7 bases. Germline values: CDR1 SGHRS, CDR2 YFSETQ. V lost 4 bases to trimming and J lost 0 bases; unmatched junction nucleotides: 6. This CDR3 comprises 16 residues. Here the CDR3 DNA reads TGCGCCAGCAGCACGGGACAGTTAGCAACTAATGAAAAACTGTTTTTT. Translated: CASSTGQLATNEKLFF.

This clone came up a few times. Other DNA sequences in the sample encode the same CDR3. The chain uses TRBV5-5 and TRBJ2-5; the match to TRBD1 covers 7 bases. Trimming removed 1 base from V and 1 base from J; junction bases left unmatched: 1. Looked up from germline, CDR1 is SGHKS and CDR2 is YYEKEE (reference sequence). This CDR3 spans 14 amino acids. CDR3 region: CASSLRGPQETQYF. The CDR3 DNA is TGTGCCAGCAGCTTGAGGGGGCCCCAAGAGACCCAGTACTTC.

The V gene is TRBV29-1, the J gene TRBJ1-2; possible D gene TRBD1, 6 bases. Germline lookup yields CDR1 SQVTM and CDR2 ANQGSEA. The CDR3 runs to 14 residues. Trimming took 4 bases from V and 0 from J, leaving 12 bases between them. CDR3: CSVAGTSANYGYTF. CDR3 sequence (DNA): TGCAGCGTTGCAGGGACATCGGCTAACTATGGCTACACCTTC.

The CDR3 region has the DNA TGTGCCAGCGCCGAGAGGGACTTTGAGGGAAACACCATATATTTT. This translates into CASAERDFEGNTIYF. The V and J genes are TRBV4-2 and TRBJ1-3, with D maybe TRBD1 (5 bases). Trimming took 8 bases from V and 4 from J, leaving 18 bases between them. The length of the CDR3 is 15 residues. Germline V gives CDR1 LGHNA, CDR2 YNFKEQ.

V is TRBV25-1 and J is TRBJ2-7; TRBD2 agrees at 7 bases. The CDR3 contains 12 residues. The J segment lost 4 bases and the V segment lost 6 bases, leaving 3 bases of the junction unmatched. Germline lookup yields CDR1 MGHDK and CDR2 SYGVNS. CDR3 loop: CASRGGEYEQYF. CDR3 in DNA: TGTGCCAGCAGGGGAGGGGAATACGAGCAGTACTTC.

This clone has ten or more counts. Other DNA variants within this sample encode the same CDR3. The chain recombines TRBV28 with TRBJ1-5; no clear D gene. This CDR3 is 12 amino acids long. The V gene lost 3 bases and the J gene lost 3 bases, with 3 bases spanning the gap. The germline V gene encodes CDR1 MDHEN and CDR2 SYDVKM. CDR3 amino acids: CASSFLNQPQHF. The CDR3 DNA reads TGTGCCAGCAGTTTCCTCAATCAGCCCCAGCATTTT. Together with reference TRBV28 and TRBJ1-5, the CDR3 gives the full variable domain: DVKVTQSSRYLVKRTGEKVFLECVQDMDHENMFWYRQDPGLGLRLIYFSYDVKMKEKGDIPEGYSVSREKKERFSLILESASTNQTSMYLCASSFLNQPQHFGDGTRLSIL.

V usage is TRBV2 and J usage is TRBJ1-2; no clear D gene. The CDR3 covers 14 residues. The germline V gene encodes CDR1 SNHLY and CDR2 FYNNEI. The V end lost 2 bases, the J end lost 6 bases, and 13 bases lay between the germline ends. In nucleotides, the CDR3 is TGTGCCAGCAGTGAATCGCTGAGGTTAGATGGCTACACCTTC. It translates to CASSESLRLDGYTF.

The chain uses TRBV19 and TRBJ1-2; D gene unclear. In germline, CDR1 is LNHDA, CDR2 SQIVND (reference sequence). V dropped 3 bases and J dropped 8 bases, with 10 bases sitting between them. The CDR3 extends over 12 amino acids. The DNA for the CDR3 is TGTGCCAGTAGTATCCGGGGAGGGGGCTACACCTTC. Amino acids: CASSIRGGGYTF.

This chain's CDR3 is CATSSTGTGGPSLGNEQFF. In DNA form, the CDR3 reads TGTGCCACCAGCAGCACCGGGACAGGGGGCCCCTCATTAGGGAATGAGCAGTTCTTC. The chain links TRBV15 to TRBJ2-1; 12 nucleotides line up with TRBD1. CDR1 and CDR2 (germline): LNHNV, YYDKDF (reference sequence). The CDR3 sequence is 19 residues long. V was pared by 3 bases and J by 7 bases, with 16 bases of the junction left unmatched. Full variable domain (rest looked up from reference TRBV15 and TRBJ2-1): DAMVIQNPRYQVTQFGKPVTLSCSQTLNHNVMYWYQQKSSQAPKLLFHYYDKDFNNEADTPDNFQSRRPNTSFCFLDIRSPGLGDTAMYLCATSSTGTGGPSLGNEQFFGPGTRLTVL.

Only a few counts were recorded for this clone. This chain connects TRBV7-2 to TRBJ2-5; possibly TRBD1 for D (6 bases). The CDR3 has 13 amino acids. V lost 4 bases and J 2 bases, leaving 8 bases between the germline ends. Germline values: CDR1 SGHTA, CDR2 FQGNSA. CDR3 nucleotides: TGTGCCAGCAGCTCAGGACAGCAAGAGACCCAGTACTTC. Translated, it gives CASSSGQQETQYF.

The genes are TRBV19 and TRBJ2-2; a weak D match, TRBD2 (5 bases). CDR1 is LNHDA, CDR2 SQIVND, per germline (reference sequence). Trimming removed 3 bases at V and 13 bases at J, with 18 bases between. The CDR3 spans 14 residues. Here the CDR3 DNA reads TGTGCCAGTAGTATCGGACTCCGGGCCAATTCGCTGTTTTTT. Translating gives CASSIGLRANSLFF.

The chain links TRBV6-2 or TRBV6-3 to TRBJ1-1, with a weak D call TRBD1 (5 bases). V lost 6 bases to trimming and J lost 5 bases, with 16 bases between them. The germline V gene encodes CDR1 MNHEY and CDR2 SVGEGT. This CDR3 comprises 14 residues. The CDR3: CASSLTGGRTEAFF. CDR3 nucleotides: TGTGCCAGCAGCTTAACGGGGGGTAGGACTGAAGCTTTCTTT.

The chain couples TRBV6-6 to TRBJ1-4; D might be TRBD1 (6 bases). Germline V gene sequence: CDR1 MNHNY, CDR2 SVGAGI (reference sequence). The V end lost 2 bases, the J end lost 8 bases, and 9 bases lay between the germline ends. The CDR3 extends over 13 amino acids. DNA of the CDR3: TGTGCCAGCAGTTACGAGGGGGAGGAAAAACTGTTTTTT. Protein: CASSYEGEEKLFF.

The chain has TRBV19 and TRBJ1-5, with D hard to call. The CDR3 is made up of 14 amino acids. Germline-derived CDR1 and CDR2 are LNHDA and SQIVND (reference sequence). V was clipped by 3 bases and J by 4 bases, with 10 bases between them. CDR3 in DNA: TGTGCCAGTAGTATTTGGGCAAAAAATCAGCCCCAGCATTTT. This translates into CASSIWAKNQPQHF.

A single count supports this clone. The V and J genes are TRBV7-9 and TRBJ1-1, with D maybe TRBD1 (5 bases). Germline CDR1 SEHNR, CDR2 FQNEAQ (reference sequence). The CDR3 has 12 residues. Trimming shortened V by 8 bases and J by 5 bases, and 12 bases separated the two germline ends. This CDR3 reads CASGRGGTEAFF. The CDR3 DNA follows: TGTGCCAGCGGCCGGGGGGGAACTGAAGCTTTCTTT.

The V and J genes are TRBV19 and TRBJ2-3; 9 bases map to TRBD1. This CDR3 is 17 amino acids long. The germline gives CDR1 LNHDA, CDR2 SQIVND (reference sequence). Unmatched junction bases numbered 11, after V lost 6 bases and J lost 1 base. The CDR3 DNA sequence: TGTGCCAGTAGGAAACAGGGGGCTCTTATCGGCACAGATACGCAGTATTTT. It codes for CASRKQGALIGTDTQYF.

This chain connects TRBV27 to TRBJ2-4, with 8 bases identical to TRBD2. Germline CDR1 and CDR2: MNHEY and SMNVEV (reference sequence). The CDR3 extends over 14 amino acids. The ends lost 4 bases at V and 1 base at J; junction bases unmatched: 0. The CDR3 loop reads CASSSGGAKNIQYF. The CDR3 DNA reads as TGTGCCAGCAGTTCGGGGGGGGCCAAAAACATTCAGTACTTC.

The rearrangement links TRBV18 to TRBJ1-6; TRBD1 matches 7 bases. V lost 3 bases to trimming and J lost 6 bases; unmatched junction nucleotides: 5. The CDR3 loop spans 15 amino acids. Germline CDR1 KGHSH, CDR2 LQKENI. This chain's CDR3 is CASSPGQVPNSPLHF. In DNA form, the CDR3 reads TGTGCCAGCTCACCCGGACAGGTCCCTAATTCACCCCTCCACTTT.